This T cell receptor beta chain was profiled in a study of blood T cell repertoires in COVID-19. About the research overall: Samples came from the United States, Italy and Spain, spanning acute and convalescent COVID-19. Sample material is recorded as cDNA or gDNA derived from T cells, B-cell-depleted T cells, or PBMCs.

V shed 4 bases and J shed 6 bases, with 10 bases lying between them. The CDR3 consists of 13 residues. Germline assignment: CDR1 SGHRS and CDR2 YFSETQ. For recovered donors of Cohort 3, there were two negative PCRs, clearance, or symptom resolution. Authors' methods: Estimation of nucleated cell counts relied on the amplification of reference gene primers. Assay used: immunoSEQ multiplex PCR; TCRdb lists only in-frame clones, some missing. V and J calls plus clone size are reproduced from that table; the DNA served to infer D and trimming. The table lists approximately 440,000 clones, about 90% of them singletons.

The V gene is TRBV5-1, the J gene TRBJ2-2; a weak D match, TRBD2 (5 bases). Sequencing used PBMCs or T cells enriched from blood (not recorded which). This sequence was found in a man between 18 and 35 years old who had recovered from COVID-19. The CDR3, as DNA: TGCGCCAGCAGCGCTAGCTTCTCCGGGGAGCTGTTTTTT. Protein product: CASSASFSGELFF.